Given below is one TCR beta chain in context. This CDR3 region has 17 residues. The ends lost 2 bases at V and 5 bases at J; junction bases unmatched: 7. Germline lookup yields CDR1 SGHRS and CDR2 YFSETQ. Per the original methods: The assay estimated nucleated cells by amplifying reference gene primers. Measured with immunoSEQ multiplex PCR; TCRdb has only the in-frame clones, and not every one. The DNA was the basis for D and trimming; V, J and clone size are from that table. The sample holds 120,000 or so clones, approximately 79% seen once. This specimen comes from a study of blood T cell repertoires in COVID-19. On the study more broadly: Acute-phase and convalescent COVID-19 samples originated in the United States, Italy and Spain. T cells, B-cell-depleted T cells, or PBMCs supplied cDNA or gDNA.

J is TRBJ2-1 and V is TRBV5-1, with 13 bases matching TRBD2. The sample taken for sequencing was peripheral blood. This receptor was taken from a man aged 45 to 65 with acute or convalescent COVID-19. The CDR3 bases are TGCGCCAGCAGCTTAGGGACTAGCGGGATCTCTCACAATGAGCAGTTCTTC. Encoded protein: CASSLGTSGISHNEQFF. Variable domain in full (rest from reference TRBV5-1 and TRBJ2-1): KAGVTQTPRYLIKTRGQQVTLSCSPISGHRSVSWYQQTPGQGLQFLFEYFSETQRNKGNFPGRFSGRQFSNSRSEMNVSTLELGDSALYLCASSLGTSGISHNEQFFGPGTRLTVL.